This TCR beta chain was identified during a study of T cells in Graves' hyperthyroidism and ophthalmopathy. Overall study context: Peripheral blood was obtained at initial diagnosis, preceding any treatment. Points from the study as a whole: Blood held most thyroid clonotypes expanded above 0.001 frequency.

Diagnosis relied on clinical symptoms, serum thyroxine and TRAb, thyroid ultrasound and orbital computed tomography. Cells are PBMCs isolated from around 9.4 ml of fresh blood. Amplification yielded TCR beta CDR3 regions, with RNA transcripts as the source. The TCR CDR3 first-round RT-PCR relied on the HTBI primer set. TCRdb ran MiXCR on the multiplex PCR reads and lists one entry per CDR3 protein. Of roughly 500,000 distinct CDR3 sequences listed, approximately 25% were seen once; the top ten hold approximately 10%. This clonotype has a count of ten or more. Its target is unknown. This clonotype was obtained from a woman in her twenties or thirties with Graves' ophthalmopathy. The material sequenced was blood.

CDR3 protein: CSARDGRGSSYEQYF. As DNA, the CDR3 is TGCAGTGCTAGAGATGGGCGGGGAAGTTCCTACGAGCAGTACTTC. The chain couples TRBV20-1 to TRBJ2-7; the D gene is possibly TRBD2 (6 bases). Between the trimmed V and J ends, which lost 0 bases and 1 base, there was a span of 13 bases. CDR1 is DFQATT, CDR2 SNEGSKA, per germline (reference sequence). The CDR3 spans 15 residues.